These 9 T cell receptor beta chains originate from one sample sequenced in a study of CD8 T cells in ankylosing spondylitis (dated by TCRdb to 2016 to 2017). Receptor amplification or capture employed 5' RACE. Instrument used: Illumina HiSeq 2500. TCRdb applied fastp at Q25 and MiXCR to the public reads, then kept only in-frame beta chains. Each entry is one CDR3 protein sequence, shown with its most common DNA and genes. The sample contains roughly 180,000 distinct CDR3 sequences, approximately 10% of them found a single time. The biggest ten clones account for almost 30% of the sample. Sequences were obtained from blood, either unsorted or a sorted T cell fraction (not recorded which). These receptors all come from a male donor with ankylosing spondylitis or in good health (not recorded which).

This chain links TRBV7-7 with TRBJ2-1; 7 nucleotides agree with TRBD2. CDR3 length equals 15 residues. J gave up 7 bases and V 3 bases, and 9 bases lay outside the gene matches. Germline loops: CDR1 SSHAT, CDR2 FNYEAQ (reference sequence). CDR3 DNA: TGTGCCAGCAGCTTGGGAGGGAGGGAAAGGAATGAGCAGTTCTTC. Amino acids: CASSLGGRERNEQFF. Full variable domain (remainder filled in from reference TRBV7-7 and TRBJ2-1): GAGVSQSPRYKVTKRGQDVTLRCDPISSHATLYWYQQALGQGPEFLTYFNYEAQPDKSGLPSDRFSAERPEGSISTLTIQRTEQRDSAMYRCASSLGGRERNEQFFGPGTRLTVL.

This clonotype was picked up a small number of times. The chain uses TRBV6-1 and TRBJ2-7; D gene ambiguous. Germline loops: CDR1 MNHNS, CDR2 SASEGT. The CDR3 is made up of 14 amino acids. Trimming took 2 bases from V and 3 from J, leaving 11 bases between them. CDR3: CASSELGRHYEQYF. The CDR3 nucleotides read TGTGCCAGCAGTGAATTGGGCAGGCACTACGAGCAGTACTTC.

Points on this clonotype: A much more abundant neighbour one base away suggests this may be a read error. The CDR3 nucleotides are TGTGCCACCAGCAGAGATCGGAACGAGCATTACTTC. It yields the protein CATSRDRNEHYF. The rearrangement joins TRBV15 to TRBJ2-7; no reliable D call. Looked up from germline, CDR1 is LNHNV and CDR2 is YYDKDF (reference sequence). The CDR3 extends over 12 amino acids.

The chain couples TRBV7-9 to TRBJ1-5; 7 nucleotides line up with TRBD1. The CDR3 consists of 12 residues. V shed 5 bases, J shed 10 bases, and the junction held 5 bases outside the gene matches. Looked up from germline, CDR1 is SEHNR and CDR2 is FQNEAQ (reference sequence). CDR3: CASSRQGSPQHF. CDR3 coding DNA: TGTGCCAGCAGCCGACAGGGATCACCCCAGCATTTT.

This clonotype was detected only a few times. The genes are TRBV11-2 and TRBJ2-7, with D possibly matching TRBD1 (9 bases). Trimming removed 5 bases from V and 2 bases from J, with 16 bases in between. The CDR3 has 15 residues. Germline values: CDR1 SGHAT, CDR2 FQNNGV. CDR3 protein: CASSRQGGLAYEQYF. CDR3 coding DNA: TGTGCCAGCAGCCGACAGGGGGGACTAGCCTACGAGCAGTACTTC. The full variable domain, rest sourced from reference TRBV11-2 and TRBJ2-7, is EAGVAQSPRYKIIEKRQSVAFWCNPISGHATLYWYQQILGQGPKLLIQFQNNGVVDDSQLPKDRFSAERLKGVDSTLKIQPAKLEDSAVYLCASSRQGGLAYEQYFGPGTRLTVT.

At least ten counts were recorded for this clonotype. The genes are TRBV29-1 and TRBJ2-5; D remains ambiguous. V was trimmed by 3 bases and J by 5 bases, leaving 7 bases between them. CDR3 length: 11 amino acids. Germline V gene sequence: CDR1 SQVTM, CDR2 ANQGSEA. The CDR3 here is CSVDHVETQYF. As DNA, the CDR3 is TGCAGCGTTGACCATGTCGAGACCCAGTACTTC.

There are many counts of this clonotype. DNA of the CDR3: TGCGCCAGCAGCTTGACAGGACAGGGGGCGTTTGAGCAGTTCTTC. This gives the protein CASSLTGQGAFEQFF. This sequence joins TRBV5-1 and TRBJ2-1, with 11 bases aligning to TRBD1. Trimming removed 1 base from V and 9 bases from J; junction bases left unmatched: 6. Per germline, CDR1 SGHRS and CDR2 YFSETQ. The CDR3 consists of 15 residues.

The rearrangement joins TRBV29-1 to TRBJ1-1; D may be TRBD1 (5 bases). The germline V gene encodes CDR1 SQVTM and CDR2 ANQGSEA. V was clipped by 4 bases and J by 0 bases, with 9 bases between them. There are 13 residues in the CDR3. The CDR3 reads CSVGVTVNTEAFF. The DNA of the CDR3 is TGCAGCGTTGGAGTGACAGTGAACACTGAAGCTTTCTTT.

The chain combines TRBV7-9 with TRBJ2-7; D gene uncertain. Germline CDR1 reads SEHNR; CDR2 reads FQNEAQ (reference sequence). Deletions cut 5 bases from V and 2 bases from J, with 10 bases between. This CDR3 spans 13 amino acids. CDR3 protein: CASSQTVTYEQYF. In DNA form, the CDR3 reads TGTGCCAGCAGCCAGACTGTGACCTACGAGCAGTACTTC.